This is a list of T cell receptor beta chains from one sample in a study of molecular identifiers for immune sequencing clone quantification. In TCRdb, the PCR reads were re-called with MiXCR into one record per CDR3 protein. The sample shows 460,000 or so distinct CDR3 sequences, around 23% of them seen only once. Specimen: naive CD8+ T cells from blood, with Jurkat cell RNA spiked in. The receptors were gathered from a human donor in good health. Some libraries in this study had Jurkat cell RNA spiked in. CDR3s include the opening cysteine and the closing phenylalanine or tryptophan.

TRBV7-9 CASSPPTGLAAKSSYEQYF
TRBV19 CASSIADANEQFF
TRBV2 CASSSPLQNTEAFF
TRBV4-3 CASSQDVSSGYNEQFF
TRBV5-1 CASSPGTGMGTEAFF
TRBV5-1 CASITNDGYTF
TRBV20-1 CSAPGSGPDTDTQYF
TRBV18 CASSPPGQGFYEQYF
TRBV9 CASSVVTSGVNEQFF
TRBV2 CASSELGDSGSRGEQFF
TRBV27 CASRNSGGYGTEAFF
TRBV28 CASSLTDGTSGRPEQYF
TRBV10-3 CAISSGGGPEQYF
TRBV6-6 CASSNHGTDTQYF
TRBV7-7 CASSLRRGGDNQPQHF
TRBV27 CASGDYSNQPQHF
TRBV7-9 CASSSRTSGYEQYF
TRBV6-4 CASSRGGGDTEAFF
TRBV4-1 CASSQGVGGQGYGEQFF
TRBV12-5 CASGLFTEQYF
TRBV6-6 CASSYLGQESSYEQYF
TRBV29-1 CSVEVGGLAGYSETQYF
TRBV7-8 CASSLNREKLFF
TRBV4-1 CASSQEYGIESDTQYF
TRBV6-5 CASRNPPGDSNQPQHF
TRBV4-3 CASSQDLLAGALTDTQYF
TRBV30 CAWSLMGSPYTGEPFF
TRBV3-1 CASSPRRTRETQYF
TRBV6-2/TRBV6-3 CASSFPQSSYEQYF
TRBV7-2 CASSPSGGPRDYGYTF
TRBV9 CASSVAPGQGVSQGTNTQYF
TRBV11-2 CASSLYRDEQYF
TRBV11-1 CASIRDRGSNEQYF
TRBV4-1 CASSRGTGVTDTQYF
TRBV7-9 CASILTATDTQYF
TRBV6-6 CASSHDVGAEAFF
TRBV27 CASSLTGGAGGQAFF
TRBV27 CASSARLVRLSEQYF
TRBV14 CASSQGGWGVGETQYF
TRBV5-6 CASSWGFDTQYF
TRBV23-1 CASSHTGQLSSYEQYF
TRBV12-3/TRBV12-4 CASSWTGNPNTGELFF